These T cell receptor beta chains were read from a single sample in a study of follicular helper T cells after annual influenza vaccination. Sequencing was performed with immunoSEQ multiplex PCR; in TCRdb, only in-frame clones are kept and a portion is missing. Of some 1,500 clones listed, about 63% are singletons. The sequencing here drew on CXCR5+ CD38+ circulating T follicular helper cells from blood, taken 7 days after influenza vaccination. Receptors were obtained from an adult who received the influenza vaccine. Each CDR3 is given with its conserved first and last residue. The D gene is left open where the match is weak. Size is stated for part of the rows, as once, few or many counts, or as a class when the clone is expanded.

D,V,size,J,length,DNA,CDR3
TRBD2,TRBV18,.,TRBJ2-5,13,TGTGCCAGCTTGCGGGGGGAGCAAGAGACCCAGTACTTC,CASLRGEQETQYF
TRBD2,TRBV2,.,TRBJ2-3,13,TGTGCCAGCAACGGGAGGGCGACAGATACGCAGTATTTT,CASNGRATDTQYF
.,TRBV7-9,.,TRBJ1-1,13,TGTGCCAGCAATGAGAGGGGGAACACTGAAGCTTTCTTT,CASNERGNTEAFF
.,TRBV28,.,TRBJ1-2,13,TGTGCCAGCAGTTCTCACGGCCTGTATGGCTACACCTTC,CASSSHGLYGYTF
.,TRBV2,.,TRBJ1-2,14,TGTGCCAGCAGTGCGACGGCTCCCAACTATGGCTACACCTTC,CASSATAPNYGYTF
.,TRBV15,.,TRBJ2-5,15,TGTGCCACCAGCAGAGACGTCCCGGGACTTGAGACCCAGTACTTC,CATSRDVPGLETQYF
.,TRBV19,.,TRBJ2-3,14,TGTGCCAGTAGAAAAGGGGCGGGATCAGATACGCAGTATTTT,CASRKGAGSDTQYF
.,TRBV27,once,TRBJ1-4,15,TGTGCCAGCCGCGCACTGGGGGGCGAGGAAGAAAAACTGTTTTTT,CASRALGGEEEKLFF
.,TRBV5-4,few,TRBJ1-2,16,TGTGCCAGCAGCTTGGCCTCGGGGGGCCGGGTGCATGGCTACACCTTC,CASSLASGGRVHGYTF
TRBD2,TRBV5-4,.,TRBJ2-3,15,TGTGCCAGCAGCTGGGATAGCGGGGCATCGAATACGCAGTATTTT,CASSWDSGASNTQYF
.,TRBV30,.,TRBJ2-7,13,TGTGCCTGGATCCTGAAACAGGGTGGCGAGCAGTACTTC,CAWILKQGGEQYF